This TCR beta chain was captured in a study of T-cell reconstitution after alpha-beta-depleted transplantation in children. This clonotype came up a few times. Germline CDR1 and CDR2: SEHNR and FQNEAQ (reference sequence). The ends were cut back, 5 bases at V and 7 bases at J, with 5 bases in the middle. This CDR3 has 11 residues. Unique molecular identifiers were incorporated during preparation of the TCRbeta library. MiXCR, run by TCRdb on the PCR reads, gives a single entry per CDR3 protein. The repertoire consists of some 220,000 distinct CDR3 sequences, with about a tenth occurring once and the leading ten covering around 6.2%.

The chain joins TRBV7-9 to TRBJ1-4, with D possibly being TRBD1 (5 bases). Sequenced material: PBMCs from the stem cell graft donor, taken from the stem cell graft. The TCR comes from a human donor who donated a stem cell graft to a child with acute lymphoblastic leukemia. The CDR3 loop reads CASSGGEKLFF. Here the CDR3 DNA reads TGTGCCAGCAGCGGGGGTGAAAAACTGTTTTTT.